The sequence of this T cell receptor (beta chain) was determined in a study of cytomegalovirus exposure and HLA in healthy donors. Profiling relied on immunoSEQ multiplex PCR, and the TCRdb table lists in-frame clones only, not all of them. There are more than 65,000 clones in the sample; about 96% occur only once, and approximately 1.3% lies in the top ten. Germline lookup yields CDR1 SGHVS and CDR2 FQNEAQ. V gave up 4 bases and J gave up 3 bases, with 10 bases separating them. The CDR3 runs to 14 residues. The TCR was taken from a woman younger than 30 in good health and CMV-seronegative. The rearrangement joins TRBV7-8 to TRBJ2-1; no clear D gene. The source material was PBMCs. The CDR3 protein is CASSYGVYYNEQFF. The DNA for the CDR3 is TGTGCCAGCAGCTACGGAGTCTACTACAATGAGCAGTTCTTC.